These T cell receptor beta chains were read from a single sample in a study of vaccination and CD4 T cells after COVID-19. TCRdb analysed the PCR reads with MiXCR anew, one entry per CDR3 protein. The table shows around 13,000 distinct CDR3 sequences, with under 75% occurring only once. No antigens are known for them. The source material was CD4+ T cells from blood, cultured in vitro. These receptors originate from a human donor who had recovered from COVID-19. Each CDR3 is given with its conserved first and last residue. The D gene is left open where the match is weak.

v_call,d_call,cdr3_aa
TRBV5-8,TRBD1,CASSFDRGLDTEAFF
TRBV19,TRBD1,CASSADRGRDTQYF
TRBV5-1,TRBD2,CASSLAGGRAVNEQFF
TRBV20-1,NA,CSARGGYTF
TRBV25-1,TRBD1,CASSELRTGEETQYF
TRBV7-2,NA,CASSLWLENEQFF
TRBV19,NA,CASSGGGHTDTQYF
TRBV6-1,TRBD1,CASCGVAQGAQERGYTF
TRBV7-9,NA,CASSLGGGGEQFF
TRBV19,TRBD2,CASSRTSGTSDTQYF
TRBV30,NA,CAWSVQYGVVVDTQYF
TRBV19,NA,CASTKGATDTQYF
TRBV10-1,NA,CASSDGPPGFPAFF
TRBV18,NA,CASSPPGLPQTQYF
TRBV2,NA,CASGYSNQPQHF
TRBV11-2,TRBD1,CASSQQGTGVFNEQFF
TRBV11-2,NA,CASSLQGLQETQYF
TRBV7-9,NA,CASSSLAPNTGELFF
TRBV30,NA,CAWRRRWSYEQYF
TRBV10-3,NA,CAIGDGRGTGELFF
TRBV18,NA,CASSRSQETQYF
TRBV20-1,TRBD1,CSALAGQGTDTQYF
TRBV6-2/TRBV6-3,NA,CASRTTNEKLFF
TRBV2,NA,CASIEGTQYF
TRBV19,NA,CASSSISGAQETQYF
TRBV28,NA,CASSLRLAYNEQFF
TRBV19,NA,CASTQRMNTEAFF
TRBV24-1,TRBD1,CATSDGQGNNQPQHF
TRBV6-5,TRBD1,CASSYSGTGNTEAFF
TRBV6-4,NA,CASAGGYTDTQYF
TRBV6-2/TRBV6-3,TRBD2,CASSYSTGLAGEVSDTQYF
TRBV5-4,NA,CASSLGSGSQETQYF
TRBV7-9,NA,CASSFKPLTGEQYF
TRBV7-2,TRBD2,CASSFTSAPKNIQYF
TRBV20-1,TRBD2,CSASELAGVSTYNEQFF
TRBV2,NA,CASSSHSLGSGQETQYF
TRBV7-2,NA,CASSLSPGAGNTIYF
TRBV7-9,TRBD1,CASSPTGGSYSPLHF
TRBV20-1,NA,CSARDPGNTEAFF
TRBV18,NA,CASSPQEDTEAFF